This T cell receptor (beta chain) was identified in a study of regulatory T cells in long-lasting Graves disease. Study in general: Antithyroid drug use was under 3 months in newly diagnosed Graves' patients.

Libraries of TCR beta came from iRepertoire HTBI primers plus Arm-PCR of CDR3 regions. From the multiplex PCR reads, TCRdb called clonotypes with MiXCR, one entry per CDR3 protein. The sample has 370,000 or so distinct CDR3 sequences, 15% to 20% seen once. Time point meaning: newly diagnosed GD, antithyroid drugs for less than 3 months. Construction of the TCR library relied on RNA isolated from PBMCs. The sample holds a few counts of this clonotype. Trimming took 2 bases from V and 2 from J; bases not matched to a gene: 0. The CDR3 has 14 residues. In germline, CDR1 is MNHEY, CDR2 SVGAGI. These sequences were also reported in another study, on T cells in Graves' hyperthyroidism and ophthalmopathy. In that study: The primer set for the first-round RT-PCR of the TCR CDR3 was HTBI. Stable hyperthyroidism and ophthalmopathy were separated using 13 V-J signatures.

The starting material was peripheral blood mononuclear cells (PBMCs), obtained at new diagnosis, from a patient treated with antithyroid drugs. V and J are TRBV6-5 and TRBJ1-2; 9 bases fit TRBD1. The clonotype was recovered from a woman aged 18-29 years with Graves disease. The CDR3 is CASSYTGGNYGYTF. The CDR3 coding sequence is TGTGCCAGCAGTTACACAGGGGGCAACTATGGCTACACCTTC.